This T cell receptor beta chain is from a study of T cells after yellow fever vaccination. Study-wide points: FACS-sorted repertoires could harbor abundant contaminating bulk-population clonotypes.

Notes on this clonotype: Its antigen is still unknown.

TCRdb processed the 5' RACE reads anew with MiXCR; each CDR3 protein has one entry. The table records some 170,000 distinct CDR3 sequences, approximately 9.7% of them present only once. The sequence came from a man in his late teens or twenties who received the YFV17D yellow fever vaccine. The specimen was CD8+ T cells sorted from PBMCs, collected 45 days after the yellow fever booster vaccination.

The CDR3, as DNA: TGTGCCAGCAGCCAAGATCCGACTAGCGGACGCGGGGATACGCAGTATTTT. Translation: CASSQDPTSGRGDTQYF. V usage is TRBV4-2 and J usage is TRBJ2-3; TRBD2 matches 9 bases. Trimming removed 0 bases from V and 6 bases from J; junction bases left unmatched: 10. The CDR3 runs 17 residues. Germline loops: CDR1 LGHNA, CDR2 YNFKEQ.